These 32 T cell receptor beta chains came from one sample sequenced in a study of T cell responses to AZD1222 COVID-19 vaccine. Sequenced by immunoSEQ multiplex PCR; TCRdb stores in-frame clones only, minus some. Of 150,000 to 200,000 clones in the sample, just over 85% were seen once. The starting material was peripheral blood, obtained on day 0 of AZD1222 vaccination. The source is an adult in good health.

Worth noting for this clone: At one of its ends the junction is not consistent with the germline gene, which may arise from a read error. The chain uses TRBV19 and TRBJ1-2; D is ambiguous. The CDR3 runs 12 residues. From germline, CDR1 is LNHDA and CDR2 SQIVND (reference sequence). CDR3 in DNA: TGTGCCAGTAGTATAGATGGGCGGCGGCAGTGGTTC. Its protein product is CASSIDGRRQWF.

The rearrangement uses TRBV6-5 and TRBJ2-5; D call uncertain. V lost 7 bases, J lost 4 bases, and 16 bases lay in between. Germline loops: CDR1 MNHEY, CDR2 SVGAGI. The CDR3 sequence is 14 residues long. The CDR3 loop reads CASTPQLPGETQYF. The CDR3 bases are TGTGCCAGCACTCCTCAACTTCCGGGAGAGACCCAGTACTTC.

The CDR3 DNA is TGTGCCAGCAGTCCGACAGGGAGGAATCAGCCCCAGCATTTT. Translation: CASSPTGRNQPQHF. The rearrangement links TRBV6-5 to TRBJ1-5; the match to TRBD1 covers 7 bases. This CDR3 has 14 amino acids. Trimming cost V 5 bases and J 4 bases; bases outside gene matches: 5. Germline V gives CDR1 MNHEY, CDR2 SVGAGI.

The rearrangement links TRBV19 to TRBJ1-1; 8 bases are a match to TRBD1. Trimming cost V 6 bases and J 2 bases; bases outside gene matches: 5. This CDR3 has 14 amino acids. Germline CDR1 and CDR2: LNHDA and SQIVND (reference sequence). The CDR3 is CASRTGVVNTEAFF. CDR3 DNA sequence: TGTGCCAGTAGGACAGGGGTGGTTAACACTGAAGCTTTCTTT.

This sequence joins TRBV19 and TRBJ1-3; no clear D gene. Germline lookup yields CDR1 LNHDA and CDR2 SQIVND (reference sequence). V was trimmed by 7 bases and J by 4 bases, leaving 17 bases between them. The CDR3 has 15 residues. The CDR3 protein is CASTQGRPSGNTIYF. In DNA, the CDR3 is TGTGCCAGTACTCAAGGGAGACCTTCAGGAAACACCATATATTTT.

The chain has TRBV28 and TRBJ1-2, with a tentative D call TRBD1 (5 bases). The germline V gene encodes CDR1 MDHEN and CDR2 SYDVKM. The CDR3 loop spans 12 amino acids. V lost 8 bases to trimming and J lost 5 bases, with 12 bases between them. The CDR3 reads CASGRGGYGYTF. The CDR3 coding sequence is TGTGCCAGCGGTAGGGGAGGATATGGCTACACCTTC.

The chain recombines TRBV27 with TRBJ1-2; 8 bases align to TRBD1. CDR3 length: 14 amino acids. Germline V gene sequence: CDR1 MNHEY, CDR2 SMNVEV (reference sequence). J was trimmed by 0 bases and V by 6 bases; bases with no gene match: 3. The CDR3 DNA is TGTGCCAGCAGCAGACAGGGGACTAACTATGGCTACACCTTC. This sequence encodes CASSRQGTNYGYTF.

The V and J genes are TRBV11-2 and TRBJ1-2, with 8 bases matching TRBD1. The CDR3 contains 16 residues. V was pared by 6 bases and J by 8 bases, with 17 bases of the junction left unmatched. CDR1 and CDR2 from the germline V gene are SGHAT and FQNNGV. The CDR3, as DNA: TGTGCCAGCAGGCACCCGGGAGGCAGGGGGCTAGAAGGCTACACCTTC. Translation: CASRHPGGRGLEGYTF.

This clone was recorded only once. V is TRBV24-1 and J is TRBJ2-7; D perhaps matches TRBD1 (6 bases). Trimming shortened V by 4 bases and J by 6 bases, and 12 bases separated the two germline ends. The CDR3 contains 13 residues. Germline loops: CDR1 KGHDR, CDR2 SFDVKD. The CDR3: CATSDFTGSEQYF. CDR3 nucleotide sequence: TGTGCCACCAGTGACTTCACAGGGTCCGAGCAGTACTTC.

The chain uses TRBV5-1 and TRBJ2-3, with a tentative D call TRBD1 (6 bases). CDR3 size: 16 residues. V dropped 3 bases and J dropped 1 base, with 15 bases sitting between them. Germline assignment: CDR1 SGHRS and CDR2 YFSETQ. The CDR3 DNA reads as TGCGCCAGCAGCTCCGCTGGGACACATCGCACAGATACGCAGTATTTT. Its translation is CASSSAGTHRTDTQYF.

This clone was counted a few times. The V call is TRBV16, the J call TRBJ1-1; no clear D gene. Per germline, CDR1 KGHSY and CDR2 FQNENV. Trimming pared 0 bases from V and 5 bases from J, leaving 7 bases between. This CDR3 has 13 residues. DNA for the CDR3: TGTGCCAGCAGCCAATCTCCGGGGACTGAAGCTTTCTTT. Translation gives CASSQSPGTEAFF. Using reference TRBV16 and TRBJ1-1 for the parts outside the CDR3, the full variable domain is GEEVAQTPKHLVRGEGQKAKLYCAPIKGHSYVFWYQQVLKNEFKFLISFQNENVFDETGMPKERFSAKCLPNSPCSLEIQATKLEDSAVYFCASSQSPGTEAFFGQGTRLTVV.

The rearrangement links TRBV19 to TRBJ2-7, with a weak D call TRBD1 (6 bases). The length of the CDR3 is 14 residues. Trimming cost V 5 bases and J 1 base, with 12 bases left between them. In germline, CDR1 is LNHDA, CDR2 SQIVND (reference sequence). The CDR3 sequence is CASSVQGTSYEQYF. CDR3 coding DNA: TGTGCCAGTAGTGTACAGGGTACTTCCTACGAGCAGTACTTC.

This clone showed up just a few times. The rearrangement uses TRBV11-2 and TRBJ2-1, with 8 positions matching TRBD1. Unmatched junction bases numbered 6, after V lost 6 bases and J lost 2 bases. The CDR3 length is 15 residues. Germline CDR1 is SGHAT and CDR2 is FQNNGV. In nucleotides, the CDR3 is TGTGCCAGCAGTAGAGGACAGGGTACCTACAATGAGCAGTTCTTC. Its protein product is CASSRGQGTYNEQFF.

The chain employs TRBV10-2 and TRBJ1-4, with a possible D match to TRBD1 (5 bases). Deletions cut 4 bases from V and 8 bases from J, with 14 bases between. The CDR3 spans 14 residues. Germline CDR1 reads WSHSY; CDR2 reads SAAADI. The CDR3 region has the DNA TGCGCCAGCAGTGGAGGGCAGGGTGGCGAAAAACTGTTTTTT. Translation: CASSGGQGGEKLFF.

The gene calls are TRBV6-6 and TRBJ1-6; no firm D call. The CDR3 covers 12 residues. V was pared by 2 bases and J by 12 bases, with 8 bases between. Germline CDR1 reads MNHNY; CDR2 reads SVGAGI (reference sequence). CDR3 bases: TGTGCCAGCAGTTACGGCGACCTACCCCTCCACTTT. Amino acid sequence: CASSYGDLPLHF.

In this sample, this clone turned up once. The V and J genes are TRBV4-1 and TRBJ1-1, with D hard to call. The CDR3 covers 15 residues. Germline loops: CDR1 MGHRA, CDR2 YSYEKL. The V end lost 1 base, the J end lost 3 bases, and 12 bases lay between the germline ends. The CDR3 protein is CASSQGSFGDTEAFF. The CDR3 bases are TGCGCCAGCAGCCAAGGAAGCTTCGGCGACACTGAAGCTTTCTTT.

This CDR3 reads CASTPLAGVAETQYF. CDR3 DNA sequence: TGTGCCAGCACCCCCCTGGCGGGAGTTGCCGAGACCCAGTACTTC. The chain combines TRBV28 with TRBJ2-5; 7 bases map to TRBD2. This CDR3 comprises 15 residues. V shed 7 bases, J shed 5 bases, and the junction held 13 bases outside the gene matches. CDR1 is MDHEN, CDR2 SYDVKM, per germline.

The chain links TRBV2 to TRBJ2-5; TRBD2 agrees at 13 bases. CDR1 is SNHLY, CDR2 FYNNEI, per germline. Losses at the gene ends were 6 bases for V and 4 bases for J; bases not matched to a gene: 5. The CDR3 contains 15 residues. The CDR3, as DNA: TGTGCCAGCAGGGCTACTAGCGGGGGGGTAGAGACCCAGTACTTC. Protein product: CASRATSGGVETQYF.

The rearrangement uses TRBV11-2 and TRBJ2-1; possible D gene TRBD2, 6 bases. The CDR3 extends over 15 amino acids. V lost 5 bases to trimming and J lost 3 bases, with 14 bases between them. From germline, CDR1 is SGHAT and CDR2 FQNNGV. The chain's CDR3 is CASSPRDGRYNEQFF. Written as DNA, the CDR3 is TGTGCCAGCAGCCCGCGGGACGGGCGCTACAATGAGCAGTTCTTC.

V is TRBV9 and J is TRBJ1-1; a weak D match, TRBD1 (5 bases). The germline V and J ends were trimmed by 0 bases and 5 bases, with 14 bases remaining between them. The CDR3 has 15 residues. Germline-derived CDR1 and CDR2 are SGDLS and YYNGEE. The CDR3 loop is CASSVVSGGWTEAFF. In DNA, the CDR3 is TGTGCCAGCAGCGTAGTATCGGGGGGTTGGACTGAAGCTTTCTTT.

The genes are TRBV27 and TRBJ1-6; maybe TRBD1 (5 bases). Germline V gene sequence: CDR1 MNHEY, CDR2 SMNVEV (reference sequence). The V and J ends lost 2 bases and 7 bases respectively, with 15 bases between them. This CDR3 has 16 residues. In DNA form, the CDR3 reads TGTGCCAGCAGTTTACGCCCCCAGGGCCTCAATTCACCCCTCCACTTT. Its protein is CASSLRPQGLNSPLHF.

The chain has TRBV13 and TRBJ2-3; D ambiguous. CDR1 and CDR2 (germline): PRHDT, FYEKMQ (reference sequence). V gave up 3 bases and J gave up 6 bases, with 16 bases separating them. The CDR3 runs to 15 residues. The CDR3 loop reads CASSLRHQGGDTQYF. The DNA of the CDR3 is TGTGCCAGCAGCTTGAGACACCAAGGTGGGGATACGCAGTATTTT. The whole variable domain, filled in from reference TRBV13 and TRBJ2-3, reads AAGVIQSPRHLIKEKRETATLKCYPIPRHDTVYWYQQGPGQDPQFLISFYEKMQSDKGSIPDRFSAQQFSDYHSELNMSSLELGDSALYFCASSLRHQGGDTQYFGPGTRLTVL.

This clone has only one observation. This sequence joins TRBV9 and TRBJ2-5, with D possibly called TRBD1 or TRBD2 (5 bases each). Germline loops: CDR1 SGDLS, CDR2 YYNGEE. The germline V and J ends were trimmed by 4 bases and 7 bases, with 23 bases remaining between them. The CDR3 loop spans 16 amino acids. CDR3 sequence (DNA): TGTGCCAGCAGCCCTTTTCGGGACCCAGCAGCCGGGACCCAGTACTTC. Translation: CASSPFRDPAAGTQYF. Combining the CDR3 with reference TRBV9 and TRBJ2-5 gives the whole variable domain DSGVTQTPKHLITATGQRVTLRCSPRSGDLSVYWYQQSLDQGLQFLIQYYNGEERAKGNILERFSAQQFPDLHSELNLSSLELGDSALYFCASSPFRDPAAGTQYFGPGTRLLVL.

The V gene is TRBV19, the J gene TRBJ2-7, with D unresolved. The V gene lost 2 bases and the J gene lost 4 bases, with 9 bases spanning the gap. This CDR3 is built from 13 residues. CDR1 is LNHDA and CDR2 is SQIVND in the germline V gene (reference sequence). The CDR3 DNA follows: TGTGCCAGTAGTATAAGGATCGAATACGAGCAGTACTTC. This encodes CASSIRIEYEQYF.

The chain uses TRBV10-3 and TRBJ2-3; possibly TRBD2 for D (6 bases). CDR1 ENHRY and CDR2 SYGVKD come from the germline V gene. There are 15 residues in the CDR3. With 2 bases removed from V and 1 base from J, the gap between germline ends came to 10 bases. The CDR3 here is CAISEIGGGTDTQYF. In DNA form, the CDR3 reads TGTGCCATCAGTGAGATCGGCGGGGGCACAGATACGCAGTATTTT.

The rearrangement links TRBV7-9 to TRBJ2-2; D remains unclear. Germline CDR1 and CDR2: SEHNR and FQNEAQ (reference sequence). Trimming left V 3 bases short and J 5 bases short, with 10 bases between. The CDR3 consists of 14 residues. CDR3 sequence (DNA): TGTGCCAGCAGCTTTGAAGCCATAACCGGGGAGCTGTTTTTT. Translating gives CASSFEAITGELFF.

This chain's CDR3 is CASSSGTSSYEQYF. The CDR3 DNA follows: TGTGCCAGCAGCTCCGGGACATCCTCCTACGAGCAGTACTTC. V is TRBV11-3 and J is TRBJ2-7; tentatively, D is TRBD1 (6 bases). The CDR3 extends over 14 amino acids. Trimming removed 4 bases from V and 0 bases from J, with 10 bases in between. The germline V gene has CDR1 SGHNT and CDR2 YENEEA.

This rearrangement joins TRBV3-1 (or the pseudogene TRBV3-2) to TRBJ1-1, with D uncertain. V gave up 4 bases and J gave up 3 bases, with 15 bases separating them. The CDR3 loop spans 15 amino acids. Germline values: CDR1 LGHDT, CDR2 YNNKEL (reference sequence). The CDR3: CASSPLGSKDTEAFF. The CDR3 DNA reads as TGTGCCAGCAGCCCACTAGGATCAAAGGACACTGAAGCTTTCTTT.

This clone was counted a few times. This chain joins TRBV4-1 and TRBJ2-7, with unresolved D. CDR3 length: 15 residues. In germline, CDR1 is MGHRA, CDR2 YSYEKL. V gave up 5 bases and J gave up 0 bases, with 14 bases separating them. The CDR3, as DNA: TGCGCCAGCAGCGGCCTCGTCGGCAGCTCCTACGAGCAGTACTTC. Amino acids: CASSGLVGSSYEQYF.

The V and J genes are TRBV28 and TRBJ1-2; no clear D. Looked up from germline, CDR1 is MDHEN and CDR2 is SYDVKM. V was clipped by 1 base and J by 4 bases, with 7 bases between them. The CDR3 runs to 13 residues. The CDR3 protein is CASSLSGVYGYTF. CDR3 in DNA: TGTGCCAGCAGTTTATCAGGTGTCTATGGCTACACCTTC.

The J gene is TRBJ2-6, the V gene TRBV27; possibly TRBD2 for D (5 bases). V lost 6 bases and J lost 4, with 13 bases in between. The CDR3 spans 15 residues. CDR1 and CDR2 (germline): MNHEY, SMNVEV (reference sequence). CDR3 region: CASRRTDRGANVLTF. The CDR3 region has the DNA TGTGCCAGCAGACGGACTGATAGGGGGGCCAACGTCCTGACTTTC.

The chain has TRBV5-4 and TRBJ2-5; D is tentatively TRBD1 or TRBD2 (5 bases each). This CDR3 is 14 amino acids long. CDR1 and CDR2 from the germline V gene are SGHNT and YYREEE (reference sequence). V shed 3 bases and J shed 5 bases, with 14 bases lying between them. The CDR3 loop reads CASSYGDPGETQYF. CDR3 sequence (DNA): TGTGCCAGCAGCTACGGGGACCCCGGTGAGACCCAGTACTTC.